This T cell receptor (beta chain) was retrieved from a study of CD8 T cells in Susac syndrome. After extraction with the RNeasy kit, roughly 0.45 to 1 ug of the RNA was reverse transcribed using random hexamers. The CDR3 of TCR beta was amplified by immunoSEQ multiplex PCR across 54 Vbeta and 13 Jbeta. TCRdb re-called the immunoSEQ multiplex PCR reads with MiXCR, one entry per CDR3 protein. The table has roughly 150,000 distinct CDR3 sequences, 94% seen once. The multiple sclerosis control group was made up of treatment-naive patients with stable or active relapsing-remitting disease. Negative isolation was applied to CD8+ and CD4+ T cells, and FACS enrichment was applied to TEMRA cells. The germline CDR1 and CDR2 sequences are MNHEY and SMNVEV (reference sequence). This CDR3 has 17 residues. V trimming: 3 bases; J trimming: 6 bases; junction bases outside the gene matches: 12.

The TCR comes from a human donor with multiple sclerosis. The specimen sequenced was CD4+ T cells from PBMCs. J is TRBJ2-1 and V is TRBV27; TRBD2 matches 9 bases. The chain's CDR3 is CASSLFNSGRKINEQFF. The CDR3 DNA reads as TGTGCCAGCAGTTTGTTCAATAGCGGGAGAAAAATCAATGAGCAGTTCTTC.